The subject of this entry is one T cell receptor beta chain. What it binds is not known. Naive, central memory, regulatory and stem cell-like memory cells within the CD4+ compartment were sorted using CD45RO/CCR7/CD25/CD127/CD95/CD27. There are 17 residues in the CDR3. In germline, CDR1 is SGHTA, CDR2 FQGNSA. V was pared by 3 bases and J by 4 bases, with 10 bases of the junction left unmatched. What was sequenced were expressed TCRB transcripts, since all of the isolated RNA had been reverse transcribed. The table came from immunoSEQ multiplex PCR; TCRdb's copy has only in-frame clones and leaves some out. Of some 52,000 clones listed, roughly 39% are singletons. The source of the sample is a study of beta chain features in type 1 diabetes. General study points: In every one of the four CD4+ subsets, TCRB CDR3s were moderately but significantly shorter in Type 1 diabetes patients.

The source of this sequence is a man aged 25-45 years with type 1 diabetes. This rearrangement joins TRBV7-2 to TRBJ2-2, with TRBD2 matching over 8 bases. Sample: Tregs from blood. In DNA, the CDR3 is TGTGCCAGCAGCTTGGCATCAAGCGGGAGCGGCACCGGGGAGCTGTTTTTT. It codes for CASSLASSGSGTGELFF.